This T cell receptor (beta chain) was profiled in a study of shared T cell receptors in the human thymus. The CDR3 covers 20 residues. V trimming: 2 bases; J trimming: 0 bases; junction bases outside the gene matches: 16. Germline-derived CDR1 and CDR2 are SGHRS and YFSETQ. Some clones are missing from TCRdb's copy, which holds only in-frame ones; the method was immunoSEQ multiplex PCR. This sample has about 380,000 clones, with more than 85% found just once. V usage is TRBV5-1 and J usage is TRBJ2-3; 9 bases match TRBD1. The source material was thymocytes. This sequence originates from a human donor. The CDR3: CASSLGQGLMRVSSTDTQYF. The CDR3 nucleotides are TGCGCCAGCAGCTTAGGACAGGGGCTAATGCGGGTTTCTAGCACAGATACGCAGTATTTT.